These T cell receptor beta chains were read from a single sample in a study of neurological immune-mediated disorders. From the 5' RACE reads, TCRdb called clonotypes with MiXCR, one entry per CDR3 protein. The repertoire holds about 59,000 distinct CDR3 sequences, with 9.5% to 15% as singletons. The sequenced sample was PBMCs. The receptor source for this set is a woman aged 55 to 70 with HTLV-1-associated myelopathy (HAM/TSP). The CDR3 runs from the conserved cysteine through the conserved F or W.

TRBV2,TRBJ1-5,CASSEARDYSNQPQHF
TRBV28,TRBJ2-1,CASSLFKTAGLDNEQFF
TRBV12-3/TRBV12-4,TRBJ2-3,CASRRDDVEDTQYF
TRBV5-1,TRBJ2-7,CASSFGVGSYEQYF
TRBV19,TRBJ2-7,CASSNSGTSIYEQYF
TRBV3-1,TRBJ2-7,CASSLLGEGYEQYF
TRBV5-1,TRBJ2-1,CASSLRIGGDEQFF
TRBV7-3,TRBJ2-7,CASSLIGRYEQYF
TRBV29-1,TRBJ1-2,CSVDPRAPNYGYTF
TRBV6-5,TRBJ2-7,CASSYRETVGTSAPQEQYF
TRBV20-1,TRBJ2-7,CSALPDSASYEQYF
TRBV5-1,TRBJ2-1,CASSLSPGGIYNEQFF
TRBV20-1,TRBJ2-5,CSAAGTVARPETQYF
TRBV20-1,TRBJ1-5,CSVRQMSNQPQHF
TRBV3-1,TRBJ1-6,CARSPLRVFNSPPHF
TRBV19,TRBJ2-1,CASSIPQGNEQFF
TRBV12-3/TRBV12-4,TRBJ2-3,CASSSLTADTQYF
TRBV6-5,TRBJ1-3,CASWDTVYSGNTIYF
TRBV20-1,TRBJ2-3,CSARGTIASTDTQYF
TRBV6-5,TRBJ2-2,CASSSTSQSGELFF
TRBV10-3,TRBJ2-4,CAIPGQGVDKNIQYF
TRBV3-1,TRBJ2-7,CASSLAHEQYF
TRBV5-1,TRBJ2-3,CASSLGSRGDTQYF
TRBV7-2,TRBJ2-7,CASSTIIGTSFSYEQYF
TRBV5-1,TRBJ2-3,CASSLQPPGQGTDTQYF
TRBV20-1,TRBJ2-1,CSASTSISYNEQFF
TRBV27,TRBJ2-3,CASRTGTDYTDTQYF
TRBV7-9,TRBJ1-4,CASSLFGGPTNEKLFF
TRBV7-2,TRBJ2-7,CASSSPSTYYEQYF
TRBV10-3,TRBJ2-7,CAISDQGPEQYF
TRBV7-6,TRBJ1-4,CASSLAGDGEKLFF
TRBV20-1,TRBJ2-3,CSAFGGSADTQYF
TRBV5-1,TRBJ1-2,CASSSIGAYGYTF
TRBV12-3/TRBV12-4,TRBJ2-7,CASSFGLSSYEQYF
TRBV29-1,TRBJ2-2,CSVDGGPATLNTGELFF
TRBV12-3/TRBV12-4,TRBJ1-6,CASSWGYSSPLHF
TRBV24-1,TRBJ2-3,CATSDLREATDTQYF